This entry is about one T cell receptor beta chain. The data were taken from a study of blood T cell repertoires in COVID-19. Sequencing was performed with immunoSEQ multiplex PCR; in TCRdb, only in-frame clones are kept and a portion is missing. The sample shows 350,000 to 400,000 clones, roughly 86% of them seen only once. The J segment lost 6 bases and the V segment lost 2 bases, leaving 6 bases of the junction unmatched. The CDR3 runs 16 residues. In germline, CDR1 is GTSNPN, CDR2 SVGIG (reference sequence). This chain links TRBV30 with TRBJ2-1; TRBD2 matches 14 bases. What was sequenced was PBMCs or T cells enriched from blood (not recorded which). The source is a man in his forties in a cohort exposed to, infected with or recovered from COVID-19 (not recorded which). CDR3 in DNA: TGTGCCTGGAGTCACTCGGGACTAGCGGGAGTCAATGAGCAGTTCTTC. Protein sequence: CAWSHSGLAGVNEQFF.